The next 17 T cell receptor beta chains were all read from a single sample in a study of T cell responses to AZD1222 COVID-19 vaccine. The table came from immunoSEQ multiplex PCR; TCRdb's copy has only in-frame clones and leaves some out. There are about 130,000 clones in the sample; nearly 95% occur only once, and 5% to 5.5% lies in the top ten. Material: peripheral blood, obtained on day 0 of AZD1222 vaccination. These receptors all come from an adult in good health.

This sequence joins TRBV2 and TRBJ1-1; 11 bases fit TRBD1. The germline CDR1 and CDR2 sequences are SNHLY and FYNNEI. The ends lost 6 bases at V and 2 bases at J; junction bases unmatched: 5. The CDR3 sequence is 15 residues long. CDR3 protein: CASRARTGGNTEAFF. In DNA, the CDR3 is TGTGCCAGCAGGGCAAGGACAGGGGGCAACACTGAAGCTTTCTTT. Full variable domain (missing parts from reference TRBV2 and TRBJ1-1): EPEVTQTPSHQVTQMGQEVILRCVPISNHLYFYWYRQILGQKVEFLVSFYNNEISEKSEIFDDQFSVERPDGSNFTLKIRSTKLEDSAMYFCASRARTGGNTEAFFGQGTRLTVV.

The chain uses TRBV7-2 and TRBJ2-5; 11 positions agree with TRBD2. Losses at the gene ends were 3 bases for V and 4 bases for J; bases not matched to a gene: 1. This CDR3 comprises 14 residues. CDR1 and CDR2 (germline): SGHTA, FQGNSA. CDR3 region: CASSFSGRGETQYF. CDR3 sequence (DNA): TGTGCCAGCAGCTTTAGCGGGAGGGGAGAGACCCAGTACTTC.

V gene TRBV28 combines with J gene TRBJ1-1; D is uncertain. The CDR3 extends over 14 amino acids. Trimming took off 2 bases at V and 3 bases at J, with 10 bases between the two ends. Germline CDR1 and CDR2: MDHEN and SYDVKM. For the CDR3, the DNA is TGTGCCAGCAGTTTAACGGATCTGGACACTGAAGCTTTCTTT. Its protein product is CASSLTDLDTEAFF. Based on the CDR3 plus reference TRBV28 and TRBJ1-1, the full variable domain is DVKVTQSSRYLVKRTGEKVFLECVQDMDHENMFWYRQDPGLGLRLIYFSYDVKMKEKGDIPEGYSVSREKKERFSLILESASTNQTSMYLCASSLTDLDTEAFFGQGTRLTVV.

CDR3: CASGLRVLNTEAFF. CDR3 nucleotides: TGTGCCAGCGGCCTCAGGGTACTGAACACTGAAGCTTTCTTT. The chain couples TRBV27 to TRBJ1-1; possibly TRBD1 for D (5 bases). Trimming shortened V by 8 bases and J by 0 bases, and 13 bases separated the two germline ends. Germline-derived CDR1 and CDR2 are MNHEY and SMNVEV (reference sequence). This CDR3 has 14 residues.

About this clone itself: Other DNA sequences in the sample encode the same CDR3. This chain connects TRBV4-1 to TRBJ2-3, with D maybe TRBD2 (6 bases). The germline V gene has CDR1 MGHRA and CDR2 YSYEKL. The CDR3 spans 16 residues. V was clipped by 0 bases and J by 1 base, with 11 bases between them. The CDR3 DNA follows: TGCGCCAGCAGCCAAGAAAGGCCTAGCGGCACAGATACGCAGTATTTT. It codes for CASSQERPSGTDTQYF.

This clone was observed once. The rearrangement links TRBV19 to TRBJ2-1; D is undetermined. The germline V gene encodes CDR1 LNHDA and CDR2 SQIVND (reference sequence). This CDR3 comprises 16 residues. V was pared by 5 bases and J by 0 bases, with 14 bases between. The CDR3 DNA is TGTGCCAGTAGTCAGGCTAGTTCGAGCTCCTACAATGAGCAGTTCTTC. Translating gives CASSQASSSSYNEQFF.

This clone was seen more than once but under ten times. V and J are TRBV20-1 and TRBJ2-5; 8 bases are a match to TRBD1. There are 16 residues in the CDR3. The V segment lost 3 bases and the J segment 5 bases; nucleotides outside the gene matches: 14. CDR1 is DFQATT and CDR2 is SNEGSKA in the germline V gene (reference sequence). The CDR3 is CSASPYRQGNMETQYF. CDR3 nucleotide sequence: TGCAGTGCTAGTCCATACAGACAGGGGAACATGGAGACCCAGTACTTC.

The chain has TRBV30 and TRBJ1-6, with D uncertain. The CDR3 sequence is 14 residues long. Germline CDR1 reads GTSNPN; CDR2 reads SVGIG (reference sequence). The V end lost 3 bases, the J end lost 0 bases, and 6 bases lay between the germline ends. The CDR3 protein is CAWSSNSYNSPLHF. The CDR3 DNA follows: TGTGCCTGGAGCAGCAACTCCTATAATTCACCCCTCCACTTT.

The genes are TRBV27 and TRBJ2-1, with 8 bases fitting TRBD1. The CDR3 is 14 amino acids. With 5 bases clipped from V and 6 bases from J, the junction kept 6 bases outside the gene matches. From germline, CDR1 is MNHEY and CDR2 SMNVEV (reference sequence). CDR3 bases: TGTGCCAGCAGTCCCTTTGACAGGGGCAATGAGCAGTTCTTC. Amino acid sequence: CASSPFDRGNEQFF.

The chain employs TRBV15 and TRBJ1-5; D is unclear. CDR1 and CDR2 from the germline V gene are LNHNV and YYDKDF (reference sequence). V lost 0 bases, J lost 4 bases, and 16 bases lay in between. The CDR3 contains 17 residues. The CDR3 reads CATSREGPKTGNQPQHF. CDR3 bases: TGTGCCACCAGCAGAGAAGGCCCTAAAACGGGTAATCAGCCCCAGCATTTT.

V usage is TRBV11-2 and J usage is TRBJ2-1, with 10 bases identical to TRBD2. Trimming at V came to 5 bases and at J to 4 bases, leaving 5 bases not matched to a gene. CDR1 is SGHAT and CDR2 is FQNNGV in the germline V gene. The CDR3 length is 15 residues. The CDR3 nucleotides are TGTGCCAGCAGCCTGAGCGGGAGGGAATACAATGAGCAGTTCTTC. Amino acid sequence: CASSLSGREYNEQFF. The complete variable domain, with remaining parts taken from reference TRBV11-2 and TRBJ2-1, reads EAGVAQSPRYKIIEKRQSVAFWCNPISGHATLYWYQQILGQGPKLLIQFQNNGVVDDSQLPKDRFSAERLKGVDSTLKIQPAKLEDSAVYLCASSLSGREYNEQFFGPGTRLTVL.

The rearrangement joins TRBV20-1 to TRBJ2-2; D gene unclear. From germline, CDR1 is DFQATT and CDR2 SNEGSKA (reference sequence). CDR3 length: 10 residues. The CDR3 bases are TGCAGGGAGAACACCGGGGAGCTGTTTTTT. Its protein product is CRENTGELFF.

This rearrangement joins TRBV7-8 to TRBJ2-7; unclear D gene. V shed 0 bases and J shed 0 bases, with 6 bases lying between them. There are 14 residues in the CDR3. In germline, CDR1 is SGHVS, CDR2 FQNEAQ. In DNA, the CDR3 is TGTGCCAGCAGCTTAGCGCGGCTCTCCTACGAGCAGTACTTC. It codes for CASSLARLSYEQYF.

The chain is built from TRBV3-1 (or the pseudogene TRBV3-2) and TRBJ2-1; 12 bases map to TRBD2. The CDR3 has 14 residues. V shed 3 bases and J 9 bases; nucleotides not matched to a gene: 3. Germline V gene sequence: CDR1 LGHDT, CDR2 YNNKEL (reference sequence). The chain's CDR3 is CASSQLAGGGEQFF. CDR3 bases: TGTGCCAGCAGCCAGCTAGCGGGAGGGGGTGAGCAGTTCTTC.

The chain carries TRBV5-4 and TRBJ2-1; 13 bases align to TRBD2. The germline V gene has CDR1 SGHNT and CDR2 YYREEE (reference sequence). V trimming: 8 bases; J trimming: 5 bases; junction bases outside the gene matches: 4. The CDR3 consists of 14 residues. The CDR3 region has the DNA TGTGCCAGTTCTACTAGCGGGAGGGACAATGAGCAGTTCTTC. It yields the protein CASSTSGRDNEQFF. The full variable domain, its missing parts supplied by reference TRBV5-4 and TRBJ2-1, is ETGVTQSPTHLIKTRGQQVTLRCSSQSGHNTVSWYQQALGQGPQFIFQYYREEENGRGNFPPRFSGLQFPNYSSELNVNALELDDSALYLCASSTSGRDNEQFFGPGTRLTVL.

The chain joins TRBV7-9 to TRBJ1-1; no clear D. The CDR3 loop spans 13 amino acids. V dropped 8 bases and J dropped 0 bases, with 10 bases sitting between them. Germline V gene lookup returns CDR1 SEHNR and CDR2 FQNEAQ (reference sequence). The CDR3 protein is CASRPGMNTEAFF. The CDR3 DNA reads TGTGCCAGCCGCCCCGGCATGAACACTGAAGCTTTCTTT.

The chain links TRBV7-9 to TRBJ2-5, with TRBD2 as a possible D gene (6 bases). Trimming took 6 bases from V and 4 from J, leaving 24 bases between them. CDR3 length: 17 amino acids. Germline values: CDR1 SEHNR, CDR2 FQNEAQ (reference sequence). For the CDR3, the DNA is TGTGCCAGCAGTTTTGGGGATGGAGGGGCTGAGGGAGAGACCCAGTACTTC. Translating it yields CASSFGDGGAEGETQYF.